This TCR beta chain derives from a study of HIV-infected children after antiretroviral therapy interruption. Study overall: Interruption-arm samples span weeks 0, 12, interruption end (24 or 48), and about 3 years post-study.

The CDR3 has 15 amino acids. V dropped 0 bases and J dropped 4; count of bases not matched to a gene: 4. Per germline, CDR1 DFQATT and CDR2 SNEGSKA (reference sequence). At least ten counts were recorded for this clonotype. Unique molecular identifiers were included in an RNA-based 3' RACE TCR library. TCRdb re-called the 3' RACE reads with MiXCR, one entry per CDR3 protein. Seen here are about 89,000 distinct CDR3 sequences, about 6.3% observed once, and the top ten hold about 1.1%. Sample treatment: PENTA 11 planned treatment interruption arm or continuous ART arm. The receptor was isolated from a pool of human donors with HIV. Sequenced here: CD45RA+ CD4+ T cells from PBMCs, pooled from several time points, sampled from a donor given antiretroviral therapy, either interrupted or continuous. Stated subset: naive CD4+ CD45RA+ CD45RO- T cells. This rearrangement joins TRBV20-1 to TRBJ1-2, with 11 bases lining up with TRBD1. The CDR3 sequence: CSARDIGTGGYGYTF. In DNA, the CDR3 is TGCAGTGCTAGAGATATCGGGACAGGGGGCTATGGCTACACCTTC.